One sample yielded the 2 T cell receptor beta chains listed below, sequenced in a study of cytomegalovirus exposure and HLA in healthy donors. PCR used 60 Vbeta primers and 13 Jbeta primers. The protocol was immunoSEQ multiplex PCR, while the TCRdb copy is restricted to in-frame clones and leaves out a portion. The sample has about 200,000 clones, roughly 82% seen once. The sequenced sample was PBMCs. These receptors all stem from a man aged 35 to 55 in good health and CMV-seropositive.

This clone was seen a few times. The gene calls are TRBV5-1 and TRBJ2-7; the D is unclear. CDR1 SGHRS and CDR2 YFSETQ come from the germline V gene. The CDR3 is 12 amino acids. The V end lost 1 base, the J end lost 3 bases, and 5 bases lay between the germline ends. CDR3 residues: CASSLNSYEQYF. The DNA for the CDR3 is TGCGCCAGCAGCTTGAACAGCTACGAGCAGTACTTC.

The V and J genes are TRBV18 and TRBJ1-1; D possibly corresponds to TRBD1 (6 bases). There are 15 residues in the CDR3. V was cut by 1 base and J by 0 bases, with 9 bases left in between. In germline, CDR1 is KGHSH, CDR2 LQKENI. CDR3 sequence (DNA): TGTGCCAGCTCACCACTGGACAGCCTGAACACTGAAGCTTTCTTT. Translated: CASSPLDSLNTEAFF. Complete variable domain (other parts from reference TRBV18 and TRBJ1-1): NAGVMQNPRHLVRRRGQEARLRCSPMKGHSHVYWYRQLPEEGLKFMVYLQKENIIDESGMPKERFSAEFPKEGPSILRIQQVVRGDSAAYFCASSPLDSLNTEAFFGQGTRLTVV.